The source of this T cell receptor (beta chain) is a study of T cell therapy product for transplant patients (dated by TCRdb to about 2019). With respect to the entire study: The wider healthy donor group, in Berlin, Germany, included approximately 20 individuals (about 10 male and 9 female) aged about 24 to 85 years. The expansion media contained either IL-7 and IL-15 at approximately 9 ng/ml or IL-2 at roughly 52 U/ml. TCRbeta repertoires of rapamycin-treated and untreated CMV-specific T-cell products from the same donors were compared to assess clonal composition. Using CMV as the model virus, the study developed a next-generation autologous adoptive antiviral T-cell product for immunosuppressed solid organ transplant patients. The TCRbeta repertoire analysis of rapamycin-treated and untreated products included n = 3 healthy donors. Overall results and qualifications from the work: Compared with untreated products, rapamycin-treated products had a TCRbeta repertoire that was more diverse and less clonal, and the rapamycin-treated products also contained more distinct clones. The top 10 clones covered approximately 67% of the repertoire in rapamycin-treated products versus around 88% in untreated products. Paired products from the same donor shared many clones, whereas repertoires from different donors showed no overlap. According to the authors' suggestion, the increased clonal diversity in Rapa-TCPs may reflect the survival of low-frequency clones and the preferential expansion of central memory T cells.

The tag on this sample means: CMVpp65/IE-1-reactive T cells enriched by IFNgamma capture and expanded in vitro. PBMCs were stimulated for 6 hours with overlapping CMV pp65 and IE-1 peptide pools, each applied at approximately 0.55 ug/ml. IFNgamma-producing CMV-stimulated cells were positively selected with the IFNgamma Secretion Assay-Cell Enrichment and Detection Kit (Miltenyi Biotec). Enriched IFNgamma+ cells were cultured with irradiated autologous feeders plus either IL-7/IL-15 or IL-2 for roughly 21 days. To provide enough cells for different cell sorting steps, buffy coats were used from about 15% of the 19 healthy donors. Biocoll density gradient centrifugation was the method used to isolate peripheral blood mononuclear cells. DRK supplied the buffy coats from healthy donors. After genomic DNA was extracted with an AllPrep DNA/RNA Kit, the TCRbeta CDR3 regions were amplified using the immunoSEQ hsTCRb Kit. Regarding the original processing steps: Productive rearrangements, defined as in-frame CDR3 nucleotide sequences without stop codons, were analyzed in immunoSEQ Analyzer 3.0. Sample overlap was measured using the Morisita index, while clonality was calculated from productive entropy normalized to the number of productive rearrangements. TCRdb stores this immuneACCESS table with in-frame sequences only. Part of the clones is absent; in the studies checked, under half of the shortfall reflects unresolved V genes, and no reason is known for the rest. Clonal size and the V and J genes are those of that table, whereas D and trimming came from the DNA. Present in this sample are more than 250 clones, about 53% of which were seen just once. 92% of the sample is taken by the ten largest.

Worth noting for this clone: No antigen is known for it. Per-nucleotide qualities are absent, and no much larger clonotype sits a single base away.

Trimming accounts for 5 bases at V and 4 bases at J, while the number of junction bases matched to no gene is 11. Via the germline V gene, CDR1 is SGHVS and CDR2 FQNEAQ. Measured from the cysteine to the phenylalanine, the CDR3 is 16 residues long. Left in the record is the CDR3 DNA by itself, 48 bases read in frame from the first base. In this chain, TRBV7-8 is recombined with TRBJ2-3, and TRBD2 matches 8 of the central bases. Sample: a sorted cell population cultured from PBMCs. The clonotype originates from an adult in good health. The CDR3 region reads CASSPRFGGGSDTQYF. The DNA sequence is as follows: TGTGCCAGCAGCCCCCGCTTCGGGGGGGGCTCAGATACGCAGTATTTT. The reference TRBV7-8 and TRBJ2-3 proteins fill in what lies around the CDR3, so the full variable domain reads GAGVSQSPRYKVAKRGQDVALRCDPISGHVSLFWYQQALGQGPEFLTYFQNEAQLDKSGLPSDRFFAERPEGSVSTLKIQRTQQEDSAVYLCASSPRFGGGSDTQYFGPGTRLTVL.